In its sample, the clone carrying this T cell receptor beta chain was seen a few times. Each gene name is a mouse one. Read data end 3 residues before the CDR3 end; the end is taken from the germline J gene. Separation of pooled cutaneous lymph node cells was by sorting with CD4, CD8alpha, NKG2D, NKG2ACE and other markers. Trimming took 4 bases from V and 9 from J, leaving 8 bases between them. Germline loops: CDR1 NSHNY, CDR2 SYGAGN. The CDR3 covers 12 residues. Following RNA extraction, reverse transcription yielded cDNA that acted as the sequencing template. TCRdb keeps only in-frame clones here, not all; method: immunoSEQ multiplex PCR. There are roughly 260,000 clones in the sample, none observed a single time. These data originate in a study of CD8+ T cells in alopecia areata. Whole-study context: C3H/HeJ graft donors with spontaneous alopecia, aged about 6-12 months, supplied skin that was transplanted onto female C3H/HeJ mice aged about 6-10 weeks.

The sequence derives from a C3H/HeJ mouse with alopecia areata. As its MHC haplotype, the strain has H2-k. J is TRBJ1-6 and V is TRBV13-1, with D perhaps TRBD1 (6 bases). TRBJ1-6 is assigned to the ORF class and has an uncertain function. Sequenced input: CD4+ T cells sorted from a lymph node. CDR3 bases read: TGTGCCAGCAGTAGGGGGGGTTCGCCC. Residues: CASSRGGSP. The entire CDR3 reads CASSRGGSPLYF.